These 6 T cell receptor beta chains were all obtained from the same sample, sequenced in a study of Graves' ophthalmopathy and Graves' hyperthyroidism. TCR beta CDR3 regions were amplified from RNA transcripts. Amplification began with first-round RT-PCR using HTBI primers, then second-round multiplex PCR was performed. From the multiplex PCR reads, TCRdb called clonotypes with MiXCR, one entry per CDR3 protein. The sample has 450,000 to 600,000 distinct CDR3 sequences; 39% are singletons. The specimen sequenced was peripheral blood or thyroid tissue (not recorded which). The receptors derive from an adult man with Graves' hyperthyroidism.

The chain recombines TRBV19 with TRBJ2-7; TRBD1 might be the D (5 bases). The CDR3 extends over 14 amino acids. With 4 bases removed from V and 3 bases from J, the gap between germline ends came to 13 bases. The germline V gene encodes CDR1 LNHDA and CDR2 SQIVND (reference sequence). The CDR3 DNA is TGTGCCAGTAGTACAACCAGGGAATTCTACGAGCAGTACTTC. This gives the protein CASSTTREFYEQYF.

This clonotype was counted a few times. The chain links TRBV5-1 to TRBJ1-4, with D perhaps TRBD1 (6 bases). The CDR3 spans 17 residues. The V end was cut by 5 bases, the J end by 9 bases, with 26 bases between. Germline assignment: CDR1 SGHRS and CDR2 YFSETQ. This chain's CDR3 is CASRRDIGQGVSQKLFF. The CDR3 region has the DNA TGCGCCAGCAGGCGGGACATAGGCCAGGGCGTTTCCCAAAAACTGTTTTTT.

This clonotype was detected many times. DNA for the CDR3: TGTGCCAGCAGGGAGTCTGTCCATAGCAATCAGCCCCAGCATTTT. The encoded protein is CASRESVHSNQPQHF. The V call is TRBV2, the J call TRBJ1-5; no firm D call. The germline V gene encodes CDR1 SNHLY and CDR2 FYNNEI. The ends were cut back, 6 bases at V and 0 bases at J, with 12 bases in the middle. CDR3 length: 15 amino acids.

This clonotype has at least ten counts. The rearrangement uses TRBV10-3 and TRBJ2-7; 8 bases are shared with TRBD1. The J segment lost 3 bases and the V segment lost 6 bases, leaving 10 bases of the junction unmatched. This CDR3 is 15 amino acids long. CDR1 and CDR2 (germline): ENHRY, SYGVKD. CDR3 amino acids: CAISGGQGGYYEQYF. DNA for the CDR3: TGTGCCATCAGCGGAGGACAGGGAGGTTACTACGAGCAGTACTTC.

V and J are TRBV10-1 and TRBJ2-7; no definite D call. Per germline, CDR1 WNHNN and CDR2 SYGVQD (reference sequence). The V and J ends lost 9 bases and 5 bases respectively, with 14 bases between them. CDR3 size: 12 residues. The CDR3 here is CASGPGSNEQYF. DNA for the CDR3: TGCGCCAGTGGGCCTGGGTCCAACGAGCAGTACTTC.

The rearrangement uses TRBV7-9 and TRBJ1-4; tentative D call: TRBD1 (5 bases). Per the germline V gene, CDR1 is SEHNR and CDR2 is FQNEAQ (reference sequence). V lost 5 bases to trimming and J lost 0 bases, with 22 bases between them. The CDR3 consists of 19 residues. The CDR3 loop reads CASSQDGASGRSTNEKLFF. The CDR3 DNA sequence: TGTGCCAGCAGCCAAGATGGGGCTAGCGGGAGGTCAACTAATGAAAAACTGTTTTTT.